The T cell receptor beta chain described here comes from a study of cytotoxic CD8 clonotypes in ibrutinib-treated CLL. Study in general: Responses: some 24 partial, 2 complete; after median around 70 months, around 15 stayed remitted, approximately twelve progressed. Study-wide results and caveats: Patients with sustained remission and those progressing were sampled at differing times. On treatment, the uncommon public clonotypes contracted or remained stable.

The assay was immunoSEQ multiplex PCR, and TCRdb's table has in-frame clones only and misses some. This sample has roughly 200,000 clones, with roughly 73% found just once. With cryopreserved PBMCs as the source, roughly 2 micrograms of genomic DNA went to TCR beta libraries. The germline gives CDR1 SEHNR, CDR2 FQNEAQ (reference sequence). The CDR3 has 15 residues. V lost 6 bases and J lost 1, with 13 bases in between. As regards this clone: The antigen is unknown.

This specimen was PBMCs, taken after 12 months of ibrutinib treatment. This TCR derives from a human donor with chronic lymphocytic leukemia. The rearrangement uses TRBV7-9 and TRBJ1-5, with D maybe TRBD1 (5 bases). The CDR3 region is CASSERQGSNQPQHF. The CDR3 coding sequence is TGTGCCAGCAGTGAGCGGCAGGGCAGCAATCAGCCCCAGCATTTT.